One sample yielded the 23 T cell receptor beta chains listed below, sequenced in a study of cytomegalovirus exposure and HLA in healthy donors. Both 60 Vbeta primers and 13 Jbeta primers went into the PCR. TCRdb's copy holds only in-frame clones and misses some; the assay was immunoSEQ multiplex PCR. The sample's table shows about 160,000 clones. The sequencing sample was made of PBMCs. The origin of the receptors is a man aged 25 to 40 in good health and CMV-seronegative.

CDR3 sequence (DNA): TGCAGCGCCCCAGCCAAGGGGCTAGCGGGAGGCCTGTTTGAGCAGTTCTTC. It is translated as CSAPAKGLAGGLFEQFF. The V gene is TRBV29-1, the J gene TRBJ2-1; 11 bases are a match to TRBD2. Germline V CDR1 and CDR2: SQVTM, ANQGSEA. The V gene end was trimmed by 7 bases and the J gene end by 9 bases; junction bases not matched to a gene: 20. The CDR3 is 17 residues long.

This chain joins TRBV7-6 and TRBJ2-5, with TRBD2 identical over 9 bases. The ends lost 2 bases at V and 3 bases at J; junction bases unmatched: 7. The V gene's germline CDR1 is SGHVS and CDR2 FNYEAQ. This CDR3 has 16 amino acids. CDR3 in DNA: TGTGCCAGCAGCTTACGAGGGACTAGCAGAGAAGAGACCCAGTACTTC. Protein sequence: CASSLRGTSREETQYF.

V and J are TRBV10-3 and TRBJ1-1, with 10 bases fitting TRBD1. This CDR3 is built from 15 residues. The germline V gene encodes CDR1 ENHRY and CDR2 SYGVKD. Losses at the gene ends were 10 bases for V and 4 bases for J; bases not matched to a gene: 12. CDR3 nucleotide sequence: TGTGCCACCGCCCTGACAGGGGGCGCGAGCACTGAAGCTTTCTTT. This codes for CATALTGGASTEAFF.

The rearrangement uses TRBV28 and TRBJ2-1, with TRBD2 matching over 16 bases. V dropped 8 bases and J dropped 4; count of bases not matched to a gene: 5. Germline CDR1 and CDR2: MDHEN and SYDVKM. CDR3 length equals 16 residues. The CDR3 spells CASGTSGRAGYNEQFF. In DNA form, the CDR3 reads TGTGCCAGCGGGACTAGCGGGAGGGCGGGTTACAATGAGCAGTTCTTC.

This sequence joins TRBV6-4 and TRBJ2-7, with D perhaps matching TRBD1 (5 bases). The CDR3 spans 13 residues. In germline, CDR1 is MRHNA, CDR2 SNTAGT. The germline V and J ends were trimmed by 4 bases and 3 bases, with 10 bases remaining between them. The CDR3 bases are TGTGCCAGCAGTGCCGGACAAGACTACGAGCAGTACTTC. Amino acids: CASSAGQDYEQYF.

The chain carries TRBV12-2 and TRBJ2-3; the table's D gene call, TRBD2, was not cross checked with the DNA. TRBV12-2 is deemed a pseudogene. The CDR3 spans 15 residues. The CDR3 nucleotides read TGTGCAAGTCGCTTAGCGCAGGAGGGACCAGATACGCAGTATTTT. Translated: CASRLAQEGPDTQYF.

V is TRBV11-2 and J is TRBJ2-2; D is possibly TRBD2 (6 bases). Germline V gene lookup returns CDR1 SGHAT and CDR2 FQNNGV. Trimming took off 6 bases at V and 4 bases at J, with 12 bases between the two ends. The CDR3 is 14 amino acids. Here the CDR3 reads CASSPGLRTGELFF. CDR3 DNA: TGTGCCAGCAGTCCGGGACTTCGCACCGGGGAGCTGTTTTTT.

The chain uses TRBV6-1 and TRBJ1-2, with no clear D. V dropped 6 bases and J dropped 0 bases, with 14 bases sitting between them. The CDR3 length is 15 residues. The germline V gene encodes CDR1 MNHNS and CDR2 SASEGT. The CDR3 DNA is TGTGCCAGCAGCCAGGATCCTAATGCTAACTATGGCTACACCTTC. As protein: CASSQDPNANYGYTF.

The chain uses TRBV5-3 and TRBJ1-1; 8 bases are shared with TRBD1. TRBV5-3 is reported as an ORF; its role is uncertain. J gave up 3 bases and V 4 bases, and 5 bases lay outside the gene matches. The length of the CDR3 is 14 residues. The CDR3 spells CARSPGQEHTEAFF. The CDR3 DNA reads as TGTGCCAGAAGCCCGGGACAGGAGCACACTGAAGCTTTCTTT.

CDR3 coding DNA: TGTGCCAGCAGTGGGGGACAGGTTGGCAATCAGCCCCAGCATTTT. Translating it yields CASSGGQVGNQPQHF. The V and J genes are TRBV2 and TRBJ1-5, with 8 bases lining up with TRBD1. This CDR3 is built from 15 residues. CDR1 is SNHLY, CDR2 FYNNEI, per germline. V shed 4 bases, J shed 2 bases, and the junction held 4 bases outside the gene matches.

The chain couples TRBV6-1 to TRBJ1-5; possibly TRBD1 for D (6 bases). Trimming removed 2 bases at V and 9 bases at J, with 14 bases between. In germline, CDR1 is MNHNS, CDR2 SASEGT. This CDR3 is 14 amino acids long. CDR3 region: CASSEPQGPRPQHF. CDR3 nucleotide sequence: TGTGCCAGCAGTGAACCACAGGGCCCTCGGCCCCAGCATTTT.

The V gene is TRBV6-1, the J gene TRBJ2-7; 8 bases agree with TRBD1. With V trimmed by 7 bases and J by 3 bases, 8 bases remained unmatched. Germline CDR1 MNHNS, CDR2 SASEGT. The CDR3 has 14 amino acids. CDR3 DNA sequence: TGTGCCAGCACCCGGACAGGGCCCATCTACGAGCAGTACTTC. It yields the protein CASTRTGPIYEQYF.

The chain is built from TRBV5-1 and TRBJ1-2, with 8 bases identical to TRBD1. Germline-derived CDR1 and CDR2 are SGHRS and YFSETQ. V shed 2 bases, J shed 3 bases, and the junction held 3 bases outside the gene matches. The CDR3 extends over 14 amino acids. The CDR3 loop reads CASSLGQGDYGYTF. CDR3 nucleotides: TGCGCCAGCAGCTTAGGACAGGGAGACTATGGCTACACCTTC.

The chain is built from TRBV28 and TRBJ2-7; 9 nucleotides agree with TRBD2. Trimming cost V 2 bases and J 0 bases; bases outside gene matches: 2. The CDR3 is made up of 15 amino acids. Germline CDR1 is MDHEN and CDR2 is SYDVKM. The CDR3 DNA reads TGTGCCAGCAGTTTAATAGCGGGGGTCTCCTACGAGCAGTACTTC. Translating gives CASSLIAGVSYEQYF.

V is TRBV27 and J is TRBJ2-7; TRBD2 matches at 12 bases. Unmatched junction bases numbered 0, after V lost 2 bases and J lost 7 bases. The CDR3 runs 13 residues. From germline, CDR1 is MNHEY and CDR2 SMNVEV (reference sequence). Here the CDR3 DNA reads TGTGCCAGCAGTTTACTAGCGGGAGGGGAGCAGTACTTC. Its protein is CASSLLAGGEQYF.

The chain joins TRBV19 to TRBJ2-3, with 10 bases aligning to TRBD1. CDR1 and CDR2 (germline): LNHDA, SQIVND (reference sequence). The CDR3 sequence is 16 residues long. J was trimmed by 5 bases and V by 5 bases; bases with no gene match: 10. CDR3 nucleotides: TGTGCCAGTAGTTGGCGCGGGACAGGGGCGAAAGATACGCAGTATTTT. Its translation: CASSWRGTGAKDTQYF.

This chain uses TRBV11-3 with TRBJ2-1; 8 bases fit TRBD2. The CDR3 runs 15 residues. Germline CDR1 reads SGHNT; CDR2 reads YENEEA. The junction had 6 bases not matched to a gene; V was cut back by 0 bases and J by 8 bases. As DNA, the CDR3 is TGTGCCAGCAGCTTAGAAAGCGGGAGTTACTATGAGCAGTTCTTC. Its protein is CASSLESGSYYEQFF.

The V call is TRBV5-1, the J call TRBJ2-1; D unclear. V lost 4 bases to trimming and J lost 5 bases, with 13 bases between them. This CDR3 has 14 residues. Germline CDR1 SGHRS, CDR2 YFSETQ. Here the CDR3 DNA reads TGCGCCAGCAGCGTTCTATTTCAGGACAATGAGCAGTTCTTC. This gives the protein CASSVLFQDNEQFF.

The DNA for the CDR3 is TGTGCCAGCAGTTACGAGGGGGCGACGACTGAAGCTTTCTTT. It is translated as CASSYEGATTEAFF. The V call is TRBV6-5, the J call TRBJ1-1; TRBD1 agrees at 7 bases. After removal of 2 bases from V and 5 bases from J, the junction contained 5 bases not matched to a gene. Germline V gene sequence: CDR1 MNHEY, CDR2 SVGAGI. CDR3 length: 14 amino acids.

J is TRBJ1-2 and V is TRBV5-1; the D gene is possibly TRBD1 (6 bases). CDR1 is SGHRS and CDR2 is YFSETQ in the germline V gene. Trimming left V 4 bases short and J 8 bases short, with 15 bases between. CDR3 length equals 13 residues. For the CDR3, the DNA is TGCGCCAGCAGCCCCACAGGGTCGCGGGGCTACACCTTC. Protein sequence: CASSPTGSRGYTF.

This rearrangement joins TRBV6-5 to TRBJ1-2, with TRBD1 matching 8 bases. CDR1 and CDR2 (germline): MNHEY, SVGAGI. J was trimmed by 8 bases and V by 2 bases; bases with no gene match: 13. This CDR3 region has 16 residues. CDR3 DNA: TGTGCCAGCAGTTACACCCCGGGGCAGGGGGCGCGAGGCTACACCTTC. Its translation: CASSYTPGQGARGYTF.

V gene TRBV7-8 combines with J gene TRBJ1-3; D unresolved. With 0 bases removed from V and 0 bases from J, the gap between germline ends came to 15 bases. The CDR3 is 18 residues long. Germline V gene data show CDR1 as SGHVS and CDR2 as FQNEAQ. CDR3 loop: CASSLAGRVSLSGNTIYF. For the CDR3, the DNA is TGTGCCAGCAGCTTAGCAGGCCGCGTTAGCCTCTCTGGAAACACCATATATTTT.

Here the CDR3 DNA reads TGCAGGTTCCCGTGGCCTATAGAGGGCAATGAGCAGTTCTTC. Amino acid sequence: CRFPWPIEGNEQFF. The chain recombines TRBV29-1 with TRBJ2-1, with D possibly matching TRBD2 (5 bases). Germline CDR1 reads SQVTM; CDR2 reads ANQGSEA. The CDR3 is made up of 14 amino acids.